The T cell receptor (beta chain) described here comes from a study of regulatory and conventional T cells in RAG deficiency. With V trimmed by 4 bases and J by 0 bases, 8 bases remained unmatched. The CDR3 is 16 amino acids. Per the germline V gene, CDR1 is SGHNT and CDR2 is YYREEE (reference sequence). Conventional CD4+ T cells were sorted from blood as CD25-low CD127-high cells. This table comes from immunoSEQ multiplex PCR, and its TCRdb copy is limited to in-frame clones, with some not included. Here the sample spans over 10,000 clones, 85% to 95% being singletons. Another study also made use of these data, one on regulatory T cells. Per that study: Primers: 52 TRBV forward and 13 TRBJ reverse.

The chain is built from TRBV5-4 and TRBJ1-1; 8 bases map to TRBD1. The clonotype comes from a human donor in good health. Sequencing was carried out using CD4+ effector T cells sorted from blood. The CDR3 DNA reads as TGTGCCAGCAGCCTAACAGGGGGTGCCATGAACACTGAAGCTTTCTTT. Its protein is CASSLTGGAMNTEAFF. Full variable domain (rest looked up from reference TRBV5-4 and TRBJ1-1): ETGVTQSPTHLIKTRGQQVTLRCSSQSGHNTVSWYQQALGQGPQFIFQYYREEENGRGNFPPRFSGLQFPNYSSELNVNALELDDSALYLCASSLTGGAMNTEAFFGQGTRLTVV.